These T cell receptor beta chains were read from a single sample in a study of OX40 agonist ivuxolimab in advanced cancers. The repertoire was sequenced with immunoSEQ multiplex PCR; TCRdb's copy has only in-frame clones and lacks some. The sample has tens of thousands of clones, approximately 81% seen once. The source material was CD4+ or CD8+ T cells sorted from blood, sampled in a trial of the OX40 agonist ivuxolimab. These receptors came from an adult with an advanced solid tumor such as melanoma, head and neck, liver or kidney cancer. The CDR3 runs from the conserved cysteine through the conserved F or W. The D gene is left open where the match is weak. Not every row has a clone size; where given, it reads once, few, many or a size class.

TRBJ2-2	.	TRBV19	TRBD1	CASNKDRVRGEELFF	TGTGCCAGTAATAAGGACAGGGTGAGAGGAGAGGAGCTGTTTTTT
TRBJ2-1	few	TRBV7-2	.	CASSLGGVAEVPFF	TGTGCCAGCAGCTTAGGGGGGGTAGCGGAGGTACCGTTCTTC
TRBJ2-2	.	TRBV6-5	.	CASSYGIVAGELFF	TGTGCCAGCAGTTACGGAATAGTGGCCGGGGAGCTGTTTTTT
TRBJ2-1	.	TRBV16	TRBD2	CASSPIEYLFGLAGNEQFF	TGTGCCAGCAGCCCAATAGAATATCTGTTTGGACTAGCGGGAAATGAGCAGTTCTTC
TRBJ1-4	few	TRBV5-1	.	CASSLGAEGGSEKLFF	TGCGCCAGCAGCTTGGGGGCAGAGGGAGGCAGTGAAAAACTGTTTTTT
TRBJ1-6	.	TRBV28	TRBD1	CASREQGFNSPLHF	TGTGCCAGCAGGGAACAGGGGTTTAATTCACCCCTCCACTTT
TRBJ2-1	.	TRBV11-3	.	CASSLYRSSYNEQFF	TGTGCCAGCAGCTTATACCGGAGCTCCTACAATGAGCAGTTCTTC
TRBJ2-7	.	TRBV6-5	TRBD1	CASIGQGSYEQYF	TGTGCCAGCATAGGACAGGGGTCCTACGAGCAGTACTTC
TRBJ1-2	.	TRBV28	.	CASSLLTAYGYTF	TGTGCCAGCAGTTTACTTACGGCCTATGGCTACACCTTC
TRBJ2-1	.	TRBV6-5	.	CASSYRTSNEQFF	TGTGCCAGCAGTTACCGGACGAGTAATGAGCAGTTCTTC
TRBJ2-6	.	TRBV18	.	CASFGTNQGGANVLTF	TGTGCCAGCTTCGGGACAAACCAGGGTGGGGCCAACGTCCTGACTTTC
TRBJ2-4	once	TRBV19	TRBD1	CASSTKQGATKNIQYF	TGTGCCAGTAGTACCAAACAGGGGGCGACCAAAAACATTCAGTACTTC
TRBJ2-3	.	TRBV29-1	.	CSGGTPDNTDTQYF	TGCAGCGGAGGGACACCGGATAACACAGATACGCAGTATTTT
TRBJ2-2	.	TRBV11-2	.	CASSLFPLGELFF	TGTGCCAGCAGCTTGTTCCCACTCGGGGAGCTGTTTTTT
TRBJ2-1	.	TRBV11-3	TRBD2	CASSPRTSGGEQFF	TGTGCCAGCAGCCCTCGGACTAGCGGGGGTGAGCAGTTCTTC
TRBJ1-2	.	TRBV6-1	.	CASSEARPYTF	TGTGCCAGCAGTGAAGCTCGGCCGTACACCTTC
TRBJ1-1	.	TRBV11-2	TRBD1	CASSSGFSGQRAFF	TGTGCCAGCAGCTCGGGGTTTTCGGGACAGCGGGCTTTCTTT
TRBJ1-2	few	TRBV28	.	CASSFLAGHGYTF	TGTGCCAGCAGTTTTCTTGCAGGGCATGGCTACACCTTC
TRBJ2-2	.	TRBV19	.	CASSRTANTGELFF	TGTGCCAGTAGCAGGACCGCTAACACCGGGGAGCTGTTTTTT
TRBJ1-1	.	TRBV5-1	TRBD1	CASSPRTGGNTEAFF	TGCGCCAGCAGCCCCAGGACAGGGGGAAACACTGAAGCTTTCTTT
TRBJ1-1	.	TRBV9	.	CASSVGPDTEAFF	TGTGCCAGCAGCGTGGGACCGGACACTGAAGCTTTCTTT
TRBJ2-3	.	TRBV6-6	.	CASSSGASTDTQYF	TGTGCCAGCAGTTCAGGAGCTAGCACAGATACGCAGTATTTT
TRBJ2-1	.	TRBV19	TRBD2	CASSMVHSGSPYNEQFF	TGTGCCAGTAGTATGGTTCACAGCGGGAGTCCCTACAATGAGCAGTTCTTC
TRBJ2-1	.	TRBV18	.	CASSRLSGYEQFF	TGTGCCAGCTCACGACTTTCGGGCTATGAGCAGTTCTTC
TRBJ2-3	.	TRBV10-3	.	CAISERASTDTQYF	TGTGCCATCAGTGAACGGGCCTCCACAGATACGCAGTATTTT
TRBJ2-3	.	TRBV11-3	TRBD1	CASSLEGGADTQYF	TGTGCCAGCAGCTTAGAAGGGGGCGCAGATACGCAGTATTTT
TRBJ1-6	once	TRBV28	.	CASRDGQIDSRTLHF	TGTGCCAGCAGGGACGGACAGATAGATTCCAGGACCCTCCACTTT
TRBJ2-6	.	TRBV19	.	CASSIIWVNSGANVLTF	TGTGCCAGTAGTATAATCTGGGTTAACTCTGGGGCCAACGTCCTGACTTTC
TRBJ2-2	.	TRBV10-3	.	CAIGGGRNTGELFF	TGTGCCATCGGGGGTGGGCGTAACACCGGGGAGCTGTTTTTT
TRBJ2-1	.	TRBV7-7	.	CASSLDSGYNEQFF	TGTGCTAGCAGCTTAGACTCGGGTTACAATGAGCAGTTCTTC
TRBJ1-3	.	TRBV18	TRBD1	CASSPRGLSGNTIYF	TGTGCCAGCTCACCAAGGGGGCTCTCTGGAAACACCATATATTTT
TRBJ2-7	.	TRBV5-6	.	CASSAVGRVAYEQYF	TGTGCCAGCAGCGCGGTCGGGCGGGTAGCCTACGAGCAGTACTTC
TRBJ2-7	.	TRBV4-1	TRBD1	CASSQGLTGGAIRSYEQYF	TGCGCCAGCAGCCAAGGACTAACAGGGGGCGCAATTAGGTCCTACGAGCAGTACTTC
TRBJ2-1	.	TRBV19	.	CASSGDGNEQFF	TGTGCCAGTAGTGGGGACGGGAATGAGCAGTTCTTC
TRBJ2-1	.	TRBV5-6	TRBD2	CASSPAGALYNEQFF	TGTGCCAGCAGCCCTGCGGGAGCTCTCTACAATGAGCAGTTCTTC
TRBJ2-1	.	TRBV15	.	CATSRVRNEQFF	TGTGCCACCAGCAGAGTCCGCAATGAGCAGTTCTTC
TRBJ2-4	.	TRBV19	TRBD2	CASSFLAGEGIQYF	TGTGCCAGTAGTTTCCTAGCGGGAGAAGGCATTCAGTACTTC
TRBJ2-3	.	TRBV28	.	CASSLSTGRFSDTQYF	TGTGCCAGCAGTTTATCGACAGGGAGGTTTTCAGATACGCAGTATTTT
TRBJ2-5	.	TRBV4-1	TRBD2	CASSQEGTSILGEETQYF	TGCGCCAGCAGCCAAGAAGGGACTAGCATTTTAGGCGAAGAGACCCAGTACTTC
TRBJ2-1	.	TRBV4-1	TRBD2	CASSLGTSQYNEQFF	TGCGCCAGCAGCCTTGGGACTAGCCAGTACAATGAGCAGTTCTTC
TRBJ2-7	.	TRBV11-3	TRBD2	CASSLSGGSTYEQYF	TGTGCCAGCAGCTTAAGCGGGGGCTCCACCTACGAGCAGTACTTC
TRBJ2-7	few	TRBV1	.	CTSGEGGSGWVSYEQYF	TGCACCAGCGGCGAGGGCGGGAGTGGGTGGGTCTCCTACGAGCAGTACTTC
TRBJ1-1	.	TRBV7-9	.	CASSLVQGSGDTEAFF	TGTGCCAGCAGCTTAGTCCAGGGGAGCGGTGACACTGAAGCTTTCTTT
TRBJ1-1	.	TRBV7-9	.	CASSLVGNTEAFF	TGTGCCAGCAGCTTAGTTGGGAACACTGAAGCTTTCTTT
TRBJ2-1	.	TRBV18	.	CASSPLPAYNEQFF	TGTGCCAGCTCACCACTTCCAGCCTACAATGAGCAGTTCTTC
TRBJ1-6	.	TRBV28	.	CASSSLRPFPGPLHF	TGTGCCAGCAGTTCCTTAAGACCCTTTCCCGGGCCCCTCCACTTT
TRBJ2-5	.	TRBV19	TRBD2	CASSGVAGETQYF	TGTGCCAGTAGTGGGGTAGCGGGCGAGACCCAGTACTTC
TRBJ2-7	.	TRBV5-6	TRBD2	CASSLRAAGGNSLSYEQYF	TGTGCCAGCAGCCTGCGGGCGGCGGGAGGGAATAGTCTCTCCTACGAGCAGTACTTC